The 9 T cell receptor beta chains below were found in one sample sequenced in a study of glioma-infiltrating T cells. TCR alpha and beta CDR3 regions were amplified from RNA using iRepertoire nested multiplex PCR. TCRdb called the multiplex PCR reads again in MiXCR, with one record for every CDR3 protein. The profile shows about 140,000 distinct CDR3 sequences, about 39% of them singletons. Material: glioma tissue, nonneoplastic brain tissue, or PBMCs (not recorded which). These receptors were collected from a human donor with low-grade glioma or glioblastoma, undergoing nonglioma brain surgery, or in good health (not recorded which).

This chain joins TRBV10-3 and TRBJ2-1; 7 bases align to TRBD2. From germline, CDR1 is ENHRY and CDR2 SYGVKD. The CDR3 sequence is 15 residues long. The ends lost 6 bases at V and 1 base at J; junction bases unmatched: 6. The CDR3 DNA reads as TGTGCCATCAGACACGACGGGGGGTCCTACAATGAGCAGTTCTTC. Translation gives CAIRHDGGSYNEQFF.

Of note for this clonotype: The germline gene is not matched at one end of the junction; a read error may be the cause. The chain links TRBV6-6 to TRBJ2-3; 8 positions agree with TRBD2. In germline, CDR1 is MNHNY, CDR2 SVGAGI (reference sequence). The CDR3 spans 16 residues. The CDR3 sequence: CATSESGGVGTDTQYF. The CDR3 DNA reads TGTGCCACCAGTGAGTCCGGGGGGGTAGGGACAGATACGCAGTATTTT.

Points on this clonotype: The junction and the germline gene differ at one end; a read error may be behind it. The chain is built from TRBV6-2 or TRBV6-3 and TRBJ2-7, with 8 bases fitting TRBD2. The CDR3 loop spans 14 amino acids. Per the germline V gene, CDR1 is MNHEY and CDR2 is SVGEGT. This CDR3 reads CAISVAGGPYEQYF. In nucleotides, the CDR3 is TGTGCCATCAGTGTCGCGGGGGGACCCTACGAGCAGTACTTC.

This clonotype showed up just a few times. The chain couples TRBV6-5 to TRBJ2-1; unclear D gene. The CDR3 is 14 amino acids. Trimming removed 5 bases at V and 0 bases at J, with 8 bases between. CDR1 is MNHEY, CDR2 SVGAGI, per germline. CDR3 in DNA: TGTGCCAGCAGTCCGGACCGCTCCTACAATGAGCAGTTCTTC. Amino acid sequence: CASSPDRSYNEQFF.

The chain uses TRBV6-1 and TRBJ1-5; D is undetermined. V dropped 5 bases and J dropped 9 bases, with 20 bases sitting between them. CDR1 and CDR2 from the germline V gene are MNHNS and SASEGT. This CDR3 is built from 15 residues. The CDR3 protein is CASSSGGALWGPQHF. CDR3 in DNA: TGTGCCAGCAGTTCCGGCGGAGCTTTATGGGGGCCCCAGCATTTT.

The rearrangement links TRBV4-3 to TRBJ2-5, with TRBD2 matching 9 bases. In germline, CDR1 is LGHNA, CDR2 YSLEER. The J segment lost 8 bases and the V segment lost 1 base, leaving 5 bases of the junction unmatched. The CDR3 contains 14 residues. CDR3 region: CASSQVGTSRTQYF. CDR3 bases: TGCGCCAGCAGCCAAGTTGGGACTAGCCGAACCCAGTACTTC.

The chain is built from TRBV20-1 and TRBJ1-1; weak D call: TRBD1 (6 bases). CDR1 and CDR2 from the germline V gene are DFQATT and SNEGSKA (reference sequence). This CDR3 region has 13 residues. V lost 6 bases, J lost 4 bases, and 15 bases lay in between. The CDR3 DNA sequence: TGCAGTGCCCCACTCGGGGGGGCCACTGAAGCTTTCTTT. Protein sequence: CSAPLGGATEAFF.

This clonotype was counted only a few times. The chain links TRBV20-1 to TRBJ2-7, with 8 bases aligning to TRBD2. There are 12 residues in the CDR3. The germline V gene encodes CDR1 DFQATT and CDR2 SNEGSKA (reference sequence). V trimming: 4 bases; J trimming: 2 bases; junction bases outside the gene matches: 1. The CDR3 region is CSATSGPYEQYF. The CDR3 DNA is TGCAGTGCTACTAGCGGGCCCTACGAGCAGTACTTC.

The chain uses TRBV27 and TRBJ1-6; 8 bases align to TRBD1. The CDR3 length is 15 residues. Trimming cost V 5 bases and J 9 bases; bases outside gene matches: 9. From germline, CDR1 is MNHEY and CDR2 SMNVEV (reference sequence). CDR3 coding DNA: TGTGCCAGCAGTGACCAGGGGGCCGTCGGTTCACCCCTCCACTTT. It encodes CASSDQGAVGSPLHF.